Sequencing of this T cell receptor beta chain was carried out in a study of blood T cell repertoires in COVID-19. In terms of age and location, participants ranged from about 18 to 95 years and lived in around 22 US areas. The CDR3 is 15 residues long. The J segment lost 7 bases and the V segment lost 4 bases, leaving 8 bases of the junction unmatched. Germline values: CDR1 SGDLS, CDR2 YYNGEE. The method was immunoSEQ multiplex PCR; TCRdb's version includes in-frame clones alone and lacks a portion of them. This sample yields around 380,000 clones, of which around 87% are seen a single time; 1% to 1.5% belongs to the top ten.

The chain recombines TRBV9 with TRBJ2-2; 9 positions match TRBD2. Sequenced material: PBMCs or T cells enriched from blood (not recorded which). The sequence derives from a man aged 25 to 40 who had recovered from COVID-19. CDR3 in amino acids: CASSPTGTSHGELFF. For the CDR3, the DNA is TGTGCCAGCAGCCCAACCGGGACTAGCCACGGGGAGCTGTTTTTT.